This T cell receptor beta chain was recovered during a study of CD4 and CD8 cells across lung adenocarcinoma regions (dated by TCRdb to 2016 to 2018). For the wider study: Intratumor heterogeneity of the T cell receptor repertoire was examined by comparing tumor centers with tumor margins.

Of note for this clonotype: The specificity of this receptor is unknown. The input lacks base qualities; no much larger clone sits a single base away.

From a lookup of the germline V gene, CDR1 and CDR2 are ENHRY and SYGVKD. Measured from the cysteine to the phenylalanine, the CDR3 is 14 residues long. Only the CDR3 portion is preserved as DNA: 42 bases, with reading frame beginning at the first base. Library construction relied on PCR. Reads for this sample came from a HiSeq X Ten. The public reads were quality trimmed at Q25 with fastp and then assembled into clones with MiXCR by TCRdb, keeping productive beta chains. Each CDR3 protein gets just one entry, which takes the most common genes and DNA from the rows behind it. Recorded for this sample are about 8,400 distinct CDR3 sequences; about 56% of them occurred a single time. The leading ten clones occupy around 20% of the sample. Donors were patients with localized lung adenocarcinoma, a subtype of non-small cell lung cancer. The centers of localized lung adenocarcinomas were where the samples came from. For TCR repertoire analysis, CD8+ T cells taken from tumor tissue were profiled apart from CD4+ T cells.

The rearranged segments are TRBV10-3 and TRBJ2-1, with the D call perhaps TRBD1 or TRBD2, each one matching 6 bases. Sample: CD8+ T cells from the center of a lung tumor. Taken with the paper, the label for cell subset or site translates to: tumor center region. The clonotype originates from a female donor with lung adenocarcinoma. The CD4 and CD8 labels of this study may be unreliable. The DNA sequence reads TGTGCGGGGCTCGGGGGCCGTGACCAAAAGATTCAGTTCTTC. Its coded protein is CAGLGGRDQKIQFF.